This record concerns one T cell receptor (beta chain) sequence. This sample was taken from a study of sequential checkpoint blockade in melanoma. Across the whole study: Both treatment sequences were followed by maintenance nivolumab.

Deletions cut 0 bases from V and 5 bases from J, with 5 bases between. Germline CDR1 LGHNA, CDR2 YNFKEQ. The CDR3 is 12 residues long. Treatment meaning: randomized to nivolumab then ipilimumab (arm A) or the reverse (arm B). From thawed PBMCs, live CD3+CD8+ cells negative for CD19 and CD56 were sorted. The protocol was immunoSEQ multiplex PCR, while the TCRdb copy is restricted to in-frame clones and leaves out a portion. The sample consists of over 15,000 clones, roughly three quarters of them appearing once. The V and J genes are TRBV4-2 and TRBJ2-7, with D tentatively TRBD2 (5 bases). The sequenced sample was CD8+ T cells sorted from blood (inferred from file names), obtained from a patient given nivolumab and ipilimumab in sequence. The receptor was derived from a human donor with melanoma. The CDR3 reads CASSQDGDEQYF. CDR3 coding DNA: TGTGCCAGCAGCCAAGACGGGGACGAGCAGTACTTC.